The following is a TCR beta chain sequence with its context. The specificity of this receptor is unknown. Nothing much larger sits one base from this clone, and base qualities are not available. The data stem from a study of T cell responses to AZD1222 COVID-19 vaccine (dated by TCRdb to about 2021). With regard to the full study: TCR sequencing covered roughly 230 trial participants: about 210 given two doses of AZD1222 and about 26 given two doses of MenACWY control vaccine. Trial participants were enrolled by age into subgroups of 18-55, 56-69 and 70-plus years, and around 140, 26 and 57 TCR-sequenced participants, respectively, were included in these subgroups.

Trimming leaves V shorter by 7 bases and J shorter by 8 bases, with the junction holding 14 bases beyond the gene matches. The cysteine opens and the phenylalanine closes a CDR3 of 14 amino acids. The CDR3 DNA has 42 bases and is translated from base 1. Sequences GTSNPN (CDR1) and SVGIG (CDR2) are obtained from the germline V gene (reference sequence). The CDR3 regions of human TCRbeta chains were analyzed by immunosequencing. The authors processed their data as follows. TCRs in the repertoires were matched against a reference library of SARS-CoV-2-specific TCRs that had been generated with the MIRA antigen-specificity platform. Breadth was defined as the fraction of unique TCRs that were SARS-CoV-2-associated, and depth was defined as the fraction of total T cells that were SARS-CoV-2-associated. Using the MIRA data, each spike-specific TCR was assigned both to the spike region to which the TCR was reactive and to a CD4 or CD8 class. Log10-transformed breadth and depth values were compared by one-way ANOVA with Sidak's multiple comparisons tests. TCRdb provides this immuneACCESS table in a form limited to in-frame rearrangements. Some clones are lacking; in checked studies, under half of them reflect an unresolved V gene, and why the rest are absent is not known. That table supplies the V and J calls and clone size; D and trimming were determined from the DNA. The sample data list approximately 150,000 clones, and roughly nine tenths of these were observed just once. Roughly 1.7% of the sample lies in the top ten.

Study-level results and caveats: Conclusions about previously exposed vaccinees are limited, since just 6 or 7 AZD1222 recipients were seropositive for SARS-CoV-2 at baseline. A significant rise in spike-specific TCR breadth and depth was observed after two AZD1222 doses relative to day 0 and relative to MenACWY recipients. Because no samples from the day 14 peak response were available, repertoires could be characterized only after the peak T cell response. Vaccine-associated CD4 TCRs spanned the whole spike protein, with dominant responses in regions 160-218 and 743-854. Reportedly, close to half of the unique spike-specific TCRs recognized epitopes lying outside the regions that are mutated in the B.1.351 and B.1.1.7 variants. In the small 56-69-year group, the increase in depth fell short of significance, most likely because of low power. Most participants were white British and females outnumbered males, and the authors suggested that clonal diversity may have been underestimated.

Interpreted using the paper, the time point label stands for: about 28 days (+/-7) after the second vaccine dose. Because spike-specific TCR depth and breadth did not differ between the two schedules, AZD1222 recipients who got a second dose at roughly 4 weeks were pooled with those who got a second dose at roughly 12 weeks. The vaccinee samples were drawn from two UK trials, COV001 and COV002, one of which was a single-blind randomized controlled phase 2/3 trial testing AZD1222 (ChAdOx1 nCoV-19) in healthy adults. For TCRbeta chain sequencing, PBMC samples from trial participants were taken at day 0 and at day 28 after the second dose.

This material consisted of peripheral blood, taken 28 days after the second AZD1222 dose. The sequence is built from TRBV30 and TRBJ2-1, with 7 central nucleotides matching TRBD2. The TCR sequence derives from an adult who received the AZD1222 COVID-19 vaccine. The nucleotide sequence reads TGTGCCTATGGAGAACGTAGAGCGGGATATGAGCAGTTCTTC. Translated, it gives CAYGERRAGYEQFF. The CDR3 plus the reference TRBV30 and TRBJ2-1 genes for the other parts give the full variable domain: SQTIHQWPATLVQPVGSPLSLECTVEGTSNPNLYWYRQAAGRGLQLLFYSVGIGQISSEVPQNLSASRPQDRQFILSSKKLLLSDSGFYLCAYGERRAGYEQFFGPGTRLTVL.